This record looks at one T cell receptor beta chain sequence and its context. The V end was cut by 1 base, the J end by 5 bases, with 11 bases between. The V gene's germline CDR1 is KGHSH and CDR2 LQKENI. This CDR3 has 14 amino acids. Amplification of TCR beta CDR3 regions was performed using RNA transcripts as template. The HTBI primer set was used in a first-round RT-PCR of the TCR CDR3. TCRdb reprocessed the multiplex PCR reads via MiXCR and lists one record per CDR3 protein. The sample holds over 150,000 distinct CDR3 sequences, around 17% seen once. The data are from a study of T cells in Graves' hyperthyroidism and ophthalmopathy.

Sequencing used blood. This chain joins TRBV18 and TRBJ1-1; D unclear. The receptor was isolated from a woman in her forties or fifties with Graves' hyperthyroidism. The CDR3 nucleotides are TGTGCCAGCTCACCACGGCCGGGGTGGACTGAAGCTTTCTTT. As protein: CASSPRPGWTEAFF.